This T cell receptor beta chain came from a study of human versus mouse CDR3 diversity and MHC coevolution (dated by TCRdb to about 2017). For the study in its entirety: According to reports, the immunoSEQ assay can detect one in 200,000 T cells and keeps multiplex PCR amplification bias to a minimum. Across mouse and human samples, the number of valid reads per sample ranged from about 5.5 x 10^6 to 1.6 x 10^7. Repertoires of human naive CD4 T cells were used as a reference for TCR selection on multiple MHC II alleles and were compared against human-TCR-locus transgenic mice carrying single MHC II. The human cohort was made up of three healthy volunteer blood donors, who at collection were aged 30 to 40, 40 to 50 and 60 to 69, one donor in each range.

Comments on this clone: The target of this receptor is not known. No qualities accompany the bases; no much larger clone lies one base away.

Fluorescence-activated cell sorting was used to isolate naive CD4 T cells, defined as CD45RO-negative and CD62L-positive, from PBMCs. Each donor gave roughly 54 ml of fresh peripheral blood, from which PBMCs were isolated by Ficoll density centrifugation. Cell sorting was carried out on a FACSAria III instrument, and a purity above 90% was achieved for all samples. The QIAGEN blood and tissue kit was used to extract genomic DNA from sorted cells, and the DNA was quantified on a NanoDrop 1000. Using multiplex PCR of genomic DNA, the immunoSEQ platform deep sequenced and quantified the TCR alpha and beta chains. In the source study's methods: Annotation of the TCR sequences relied on IMGT gene and region definitions. As a stand-in for the preselection repertoire, out-of-frame rearrangements were used and set against in-frame clonotypes. To estimate repertoire size, the study used the iCHAO1 estimator that comes with the immunoSEQ platform. A Gini index, which is based on the Lorenz curve, was applied to in-frame amino acid clonotypes to measure clonal inequality. The intersect function in the R package tcR was used to count shared clonotypes, while the Jaccard index served to score similarity. Frequencies of V, J and V-J usage were subjected to principal component analysis with the R prcomp function, without normalization. Not all clones reach the TCRdb copy of this immuneACCESS table, which keeps in-frame sequences only. Checked studies attribute under half of the gap to unresolved V genes and leave the rest unexplained. Clone size and the V and J calls come from that table; the DNA yielded D and trimming. Within this sample are roughly 80,000 clones, with under 95% of them counted one time only. In total, the top ten clones hold more than 0.13% of the sample.

The CDR3 holds 16 amino acids from the cysteine to the phenylalanine. Of all the DNA, just the CDR3 is kept, 48 bases in frame from base 1. CDR1 and CDR2 were assigned from the germline V gene as MDHEN and SYDVKM. V loses 6 bases at its end and J loses 2 bases; junction bases beyond the gene matches: 11. Broad study findings and their caveats: The lowest clonal inequality scores among all compared groups were observed in most of the three human donors. On average, humans had more CDR3 deletions and insertions than mice did, pointing to greater exonuclease and TdT activity. Repertoire diversity was not regarded as directly comparable between humans and mice because human T cells were selected on several MHC II alleles. iCHAO1 estimates gave humans the largest TCR beta repertoire, about 1.6 million clonotypes, attributed likely to selection by multiple MHC II molecules.

The sequencing sample was made of naive CD4+ T cells from blood. The sample's cell subset or site label, decoded: CD45RO-negative CD62L-positive naive CD4 T cells. The sequence is built from TRBV28 and TRBJ1-2, with 8 middle bases fitting TRBD1. This sequence was found in a person aged 30-70 years in good health. The sequenced DNA is TGTGCCAGCAGAACGACAGGGGCAGGCGCGAACTATGGCTACACCTTC. The resulting protein is CASRTTGAGANYGYTF.